A single sample is the source of the 32 T cell receptor beta chains below, sequenced in a study of blood T cell repertoires in COVID-19. Sequencing was performed with immunoSEQ multiplex PCR; in TCRdb, only in-frame clones are kept and a portion is missing. Of just under 80,000 clones listed, 88% are singletons. Sequenced: peripheral blood. Receptors were obtained from a human donor in a cohort sampled during active COVID-19.

V and J are TRBV7-9 and TRBJ2-5, with D perhaps TRBD2 (7 bases). The CDR3 has 14 amino acids. Deletions cut 5 bases from V and 4 bases from J, with 14 bases between. Germline CDR1 reads SEHNR; CDR2 reads FQNEAQ (reference sequence). CDR3 bases: TGTGCCAGCAGCCCAGGGGAGGGGCTAGAGACCCAGTACTTC. Encoded protein: CASSPGEGLETQYF.

This chain uses TRBV27 with TRBJ1-2; no reliable D call. CDR3 length equals 15 residues. Germline V gene lookup returns CDR1 MNHEY and CDR2 SMNVEV (reference sequence). Trimming cost V 2 bases and J 4 bases, with 14 bases left between them. The CDR3 region is CASSLDWRKPYGYTF. CDR3 sequence (DNA): TGTGCCAGCAGTTTAGACTGGCGGAAACCCTATGGCTACACCTTC.

This clone was counted once. The chain has TRBV18 and TRBJ2-3, with TRBD2 matching 11 bases. Germline V CDR1 and CDR2: KGHSH, LQKENI. V was clipped by 4 bases and J by 2 bases; unmatched bases: 5. The CDR3 sequence is 16 residues long. The CDR3 DNA sequence: TGTGCCAGCTCACGTATAGCGGGAGGGTTCACAGATACGCAGTATTTT. Encoded protein: CASSRIAGGFTDTQYF.

This clone occurred a few times. The rearrangement links TRBV25-1 to TRBJ1-4; D ambiguous. The CDR3 is 13 amino acids. Trimming stripped 6 bases from V and 8 bases from J, with 13 bases between. Looked up from germline, CDR1 is MGHDK and CDR2 is SYGVNS. The CDR3 here is CASSDLLGEKLFF. The CDR3 DNA sequence: TGTGCCAGCAGCGACCTTCTCGGGGAAAAACTGTTTTTT. Full variable domain (rest looked up from reference TRBV25-1 and TRBJ1-4): EADIYQTPRYLVIGTGKKITLECSQTMGHDKMYWYQQDPGMELHLIHYSYGVNSTEKGDLSSESTVSRIRTEHFPLTLESARPSHTSQYLCASSDLLGEKLFFGSGTQLSVL.

The chain is built from TRBV9 and TRBJ2-1; 7 bases align to TRBD2. V shed 1 base, J shed 2 bases, and the junction held 6 bases outside the gene matches. The germline CDR1 and CDR2 sequences are SGDLS and YYNGEE. This CDR3 has 16 amino acids. CDR3 in amino acids: CASSVRVGGTYNEQFF. CDR3 nucleotides: TGTGCCAGCAGCGTAAGAGTGGGGGGGACCTACAATGAGCAGTTCTTC. Full variable domain (remainder filled in from reference TRBV9 and TRBJ2-1): DSGVTQTPKHLITATGQRVTLRCSPRSGDLSVYWYQQSLDQGLQFLIQYYNGEERAKGNILERFSAQQFPDLHSELNLSSLELGDSALYFCASSVRVGGTYNEQFFGPGTRLTVL.

The V and J genes are TRBV30 and TRBJ2-6, with a tentative D call TRBD1 (6 bases). V lost 3 bases and J 12 bases, leaving 15 bases between the germline ends. The CDR3 covers 13 residues. CDR1 GTSNPN and CDR2 SVGIG come from the germline V gene (reference sequence). Here the CDR3 reads CAWRFRGHGVLTF. CDR3 DNA sequence: TGTGCCTGGAGATTTCGGGGACACGGCGTCCTGACTTTC.

The chain couples TRBV5-1 to TRBJ2-3, with a possible D match to TRBD1 (6 bases). The germline V gene has CDR1 SGHRS and CDR2 YFSETQ. The CDR3 sequence is 16 residues long. Trimming left V 0 bases short and J 2 bases short, with 13 bases between. CDR3: CASSLEGRGATDTQYF. The DNA for the CDR3 is TGCGCCAGCAGCTTGGAGGGCAGGGGTGCCACAGATACGCAGTATTTT. The variable domain in full, with the rest retrieved from reference TRBV5-1 and TRBJ2-3, is KAGVTQTPRYLIKTRGQQVTLSCSPISGHRSVSWYQQTPGQGLQFLFEYFSETQRNKGNFPGRFSGRQFSNSRSEMNVSTLELGDSALYLCASSLEGRGATDTQYFGPGTRLTVL.

V usage is TRBV3-1 (or the pseudogene TRBV3-2) and J usage is TRBJ2-5; D gene ambiguous. This CDR3 comprises 13 residues. V was cut by 0 bases and J by 6 bases, with 8 bases left in between. CDR1 and CDR2 (germline): LGHDT, YNNKEL (reference sequence). CDR3 region: CASSQDNGKTQYF. CDR3 DNA: TGTGCCAGCAGCCAAGATAATGGCAAGACCCAGTACTTC.

The rearrangement links TRBV5-6 to TRBJ2-7; 10 nucleotides match TRBD1. CDR3 length equals 14 residues. Germline V CDR1 and CDR2: SGHDT, YYEEEE. Germline trimming cut 8 bases from V and 1 base from J; bases unmatched to any gene: 6. Here the CDR3 reads CASKTGGASYEQYF. In DNA form, the CDR3 reads TGTGCCAGTAAGACAGGGGGCGCTTCCTACGAGCAGTACTTC.

Comment on this clone: The sample contains more than one DNA sequence encoding this CDR3. The V and J genes are TRBV5-6 and TRBJ2-6; D perhaps matches TRBD1 (6 bases). Per germline, CDR1 SGHDT and CDR2 YYEEEE. Trimming took off 4 bases at V and 0 bases at J, with 8 bases between the two ends. The CDR3 loop spans 15 amino acids. The CDR3 DNA is TGTGCCAGCAGCCCCAGGGGCTCTGGGGCCAACGTCCTGACTTTC. Its translation is CASSPRGSGANVLTF.

The chain joins TRBV3-1 (or the pseudogene TRBV3-2) to TRBJ1-3; the D is unclear. CDR1 LGHDT and CDR2 YNNKEL come from the germline V gene (reference sequence). V was pared by 0 bases and J by 2 bases, with 8 bases between. The CDR3 loop spans 15 amino acids. The CDR3 here is CASSQDLSAGNTIYF. DNA for the CDR3: TGTGCCAGCAGCCAAGATCTGTCCGCTGGAAACACCATATATTTT.

This chain links TRBV20-1 with TRBJ1-1; D call uncertain. V was pared by 0 bases and J by 5 bases, with 4 bases between. The germline V gene has CDR1 DFQATT and CDR2 SNEGSKA (reference sequence). The CDR3 covers 11 residues. CDR3 amino acids: CSARESTEAFF. The CDR3 bases are TGCAGTGCTAGAGAATCGACTGAAGCTTTCTTT.

V and J are TRBV28 and TRBJ1-5; D ambiguous. Trimming cost V 10 bases and J 7 bases, with 14 bases left between them. Looked up from germline, CDR1 is MDHEN and CDR2 is SYDVKM. This CDR3 contains 12 residues. CDR3 residues: CATERVGQPQHF. DNA for the CDR3: TGTGCCACAGAACGGGTTGGGCAGCCCCAGCATTTT.

This chain joins TRBV9 and TRBJ2-3; possibly TRBD1 for D (5 bases). V was pared by 0 bases and J by 4 bases, with 12 bases between. The CDR3 extends over 15 amino acids. The germline gives CDR1 SGDLS, CDR2 YYNGEE. The CDR3 protein is CASSVEGRDADTQYF. DNA for the CDR3: TGTGCCAGCAGCGTAGAGGGCAGGGATGCAGATACGCAGTATTTT.

This clone was recorded a few times. The chain carries TRBV30 and TRBJ2-7; D remains unclear. This CDR3 region has 14 residues. Between the trimmed V and J ends, which lost 0 bases and 5 bases, there was a span of 14 bases. CDR1 and CDR2 from the germline V gene are GTSNPN and SVGIG (reference sequence). DNA of the CDR3: TGTGCCTGGAGTGTACCAGGATCGTCCCACGAGCAGTACTTC. It translates to CAWSVPGSSHEQYF. Supplemented by reference TRBV30 and TRBJ2-7, the full variable domain reads SQTIHQWPATLVQPVGSPLSLECTVEGTSNPNLYWYRQAAGRGLQLLFYSVGIGQISSEVPQNLSASRPQDRQFILSSKKLLLSDSGFYLCAWSVPGSSHEQYFGPGTRLTVT.

The chain couples TRBV6-5 to TRBJ1-1, with D possibly matching TRBD1 (6 bases). V lost 2 bases and J 6 bases, leaving 16 bases between the germline ends. Germline V CDR1 and CDR2: MNHEY, SVGAGI. There are 15 residues in the CDR3. Written as DNA, the CDR3 is TGTGCCAGCAGTTACCTGTCGACGAGGGGGTCTGAAGCTTTCTTT. Translated: CASSYLSTRGSEAFF.

The rearrangement uses TRBV6-2 or TRBV6-3 and TRBJ1-5; 7 bases match TRBD1. From germline, CDR1 is MNHEY and CDR2 SVGEGT. V lost 5 bases to trimming and J lost 3 bases; unmatched junction nucleotides: 10. The CDR3 is made up of 16 amino acids. This chain's CDR3 is CASSKIGTGANQPQHF. The DNA for the CDR3 is TGTGCCAGCAGTAAAATTGGAACAGGGGCCAATCAGCCCCAGCATTTT.

This chain links TRBV7-3 with TRBJ2-1, with D maybe TRBD2 (7 bases). CDR3 size: 15 residues. CDR1 and CDR2 from the germline V gene are SGHTA and FQGTGA. Trimming removed 2 bases from V and 2 bases from J, with 10 bases in between. CDR3 region: CASSLRGGPYNEQFF. CDR3 nucleotide sequence: TGTGCCAGCAGCTTACGCGGGGGCCCCTACAATGAGCAGTTCTTC.

The chain couples TRBV5-1 to TRBJ2-3, with D possibly being TRBD2 (5 bases). V was clipped by 4 bases and J by 0 bases, with 15 bases between them. Germline V gene data show CDR1 as SGHRS and CDR2 as YFSETQ. CDR3 length: 16 residues. This CDR3 reads CASSRRPAASTDTQYF. The DNA of the CDR3 is TGCGCCAGCAGCCGGAGACCAGCGGCAAGCACAGATACGCAGTATTTT.

V usage is TRBV7-3 and J usage is TRBJ2-3, with D possibly TRBD2 on 5 matching bases. The V end was cut by 3 bases, the J end by 5 bases, with 6 bases between. CDR1 is SGHTA and CDR2 is FQGTGA in the germline V gene. The CDR3 runs 12 residues. The CDR3 bases are TGTGCCAGCAGCTTGAGCGGAGATACGCAGTATTTT. This sequence encodes CASSLSGDTQYF.

The V gene is TRBV12-5, the J gene TRBJ2-1; TRBD2 is a possible D gene (5 bases). The germline CDR1 and CDR2 sequences are LGHNT and FRNRAP. Trimming shortened V by 5 bases and J by 2 bases, and 13 bases separated the two germline ends. The CDR3 loop spans 15 amino acids. The CDR3 DNA reads as TGTGCTAGTGGTCGGAGGTTAGGGACCTACAATGAGCAGTTCTTC. Protein: CASGRRLGTYNEQFF.

This clone was seen once. One end of the junction does not line up with germline, which may come from a read error. This rearrangement joins TRBV5-4 to TRBJ1-2, with TRBD1 matching over 7 bases. The CDR3 sequence is 13 residues long. Germline V gene sequence: CDR1 SGHNT, CDR2 YYREEE (reference sequence). The CDR3 sequence: CASSLARGDGYTF. CDR3 coding DNA: TGTGCCAGCAGCTTGGCCAGGGGGGATGGTTACACCTTC. The whole variable domain, remainder taken from reference TRBV5-4 and TRBJ1-2, is ETGVTQSPTHLIKTRGQQVTLRCSSQSGHNTVSWYQQALGQGPQFIFQYYREEENGRGNFPPRFSGLQFPNYSSELNVNALELDDSALYLCASSLARGDGYTFGSGTRLTVV.

This chain uses TRBV28 with TRBJ1-5; weak D call: TRBD1 (6 bases). V gave up 4 bases and J gave up 4 bases, with 17 bases separating them. The length of the CDR3 is 16 residues. Per the germline V gene, CDR1 is MDHEN and CDR2 is SYDVKM. The CDR3 DNA reads as TGTGCCAGCAGTTACGGGGGGGGCCAAGGGAATCAGCCCCAGCATTTT. This encodes CASSYGGGQGNQPQHF.

The chain recombines TRBV6-6 with TRBJ2-7, with D perhaps TRBD1 (6 bases). The germline V and J ends were trimmed by 2 bases and 0 bases, with 11 bases remaining between them. The germline CDR1 and CDR2 sequences are MNHNY and SVGAGI (reference sequence). This CDR3 comprises 15 residues. The CDR3, as DNA: TGTGCCAGCAGTTACCGAGGGGGAAGCTCCTACGAGCAGTACTTC. Protein: CASSYRGGSSYEQYF.

This rearrangement joins TRBV6-5 to TRBJ2-1; 11 nucleotides line up with TRBD2. CDR3 length equals 15 residues. The junction had 7 bases not matched to a gene; V was cut back by 4 bases and J by 8 bases. Germline V CDR1 and CDR2: MNHEY, SVGAGI. Here the CDR3 DNA reads TGTGCCAGCAGTTCTCGACTAGCGGGGAGCGATGAGCAGTTCTTC. Translation gives CASSSRLAGSDEQFF.

The chain uses TRBV3-1 (or the pseudogene TRBV3-2) and TRBJ1-2, with TRBD1 as a possible D gene (5 bases). Trimming shortened V by 4 bases and J by 4 bases, and 16 bases separated the two germline ends. The V gene's germline CDR1 is LGHDT and CDR2 YNNKEL (reference sequence). This CDR3 is 15 amino acids long. This CDR3 reads CASSRRDSKGYGYTF. For the CDR3, the DNA is TGTGCCAGCAGCCGACGGGACTCTAAGGGCTATGGCTACACCTTC.

CDR3 sequence reads: CASSEGTIQPQHF. CDR3 nucleotide sequence: TGTGCCAGCAGTGAGGGGACTATCCAGCCCCAGCATTTT. The chain carries TRBV2 and TRBJ1-5; D is perhaps TRBD1 (5 bases). CDR3 length: 13 residues. Germline CDR1 reads SNHLY; CDR2 reads FYNNEI. V was clipped by 3 bases and J by 7 bases, with 10 bases between them.

V gene TRBV7-9 combines with J gene TRBJ1-5; D might be TRBD1 (6 bases). Germline V CDR1 and CDR2: SEHNR, FQNEAQ (reference sequence). V shed 3 bases and J shed 4 bases, with 10 bases lying between them. CDR3 length: 14 residues. The CDR3 protein is CASSLDSSNQPQHF. CDR3 coding DNA: TGTGCCAGCAGCTTGGACAGTAGTAATCAGCCCCAGCATTTT.

The table lists this clone with a count of one. The chain uses TRBV2 and TRBJ1-6; 8 nucleotides agree with TRBD1. Germline lookup yields CDR1 SNHLY and CDR2 FYNNEI. Unmatched junction bases numbered 8, after V lost 4 bases and J lost 9 bases. The CDR3 runs to 15 residues. Here the CDR3 DNA reads TGTGCCAGCAGTGCTAGGACAGGGCTTATTTCACCCCTCCACTTT. The encoded protein is CASSARTGLISPLHF.

V usage is TRBV4-3 and J usage is TRBJ2-1; D not resolved. Germline-derived CDR1 and CDR2 are LGHNA and YSLEER. V lost 0 bases and J 7 bases, leaving 7 bases between the germline ends. This CDR3 spans 13 amino acids. The CDR3 here is CASSQEVTNEQFF. DNA of the CDR3: TGCGCCAGCAGCCAAGAGGTGACAAATGAGCAGTTCTTC.

This sequence joins TRBV30 and TRBJ2-1; D is perhaps TRBD2 (7 bases). CDR1 GTSNPN and CDR2 SVGIG come from the germline V gene (reference sequence). The V and J ends lost 0 bases and 2 bases respectively, with 14 bases between them. The CDR3 sequence is 16 residues long. CDR3 DNA: TGTGCCTGGAGTGTACAGGGCGGGGGTACCTACAATGAGCAGTTCTTC. Translating it yields CAWSVQGGGTYNEQFF. Based on the CDR3 plus reference TRBV30 and TRBJ2-1, the full variable domain is SQTIHQWPATLVQPVGSPLSLECTVEGTSNPNLYWYRQAAGRGLQLLFYSVGIGQISSEVPQNLSASRPQDRQFILSSKKLLLSDSGFYLCAWSVQGGGTYNEQFFGPGTRLTVL.

The chain recombines TRBV6-1 with TRBJ1-5, with unresolved D. CDR1 is MNHNS and CDR2 is SASEGT in the germline V gene. V was shortened by 1 base and J by 1 base, with 8 bases between the two germline ends. The CDR3 sequence is 15 residues long. The CDR3 loop is CASSEVSRSNQPQHF. Here the CDR3 DNA reads TGTGCCAGCAGTGAAGTCTCGAGGAGCAATCAGCCCCAGCATTTT.